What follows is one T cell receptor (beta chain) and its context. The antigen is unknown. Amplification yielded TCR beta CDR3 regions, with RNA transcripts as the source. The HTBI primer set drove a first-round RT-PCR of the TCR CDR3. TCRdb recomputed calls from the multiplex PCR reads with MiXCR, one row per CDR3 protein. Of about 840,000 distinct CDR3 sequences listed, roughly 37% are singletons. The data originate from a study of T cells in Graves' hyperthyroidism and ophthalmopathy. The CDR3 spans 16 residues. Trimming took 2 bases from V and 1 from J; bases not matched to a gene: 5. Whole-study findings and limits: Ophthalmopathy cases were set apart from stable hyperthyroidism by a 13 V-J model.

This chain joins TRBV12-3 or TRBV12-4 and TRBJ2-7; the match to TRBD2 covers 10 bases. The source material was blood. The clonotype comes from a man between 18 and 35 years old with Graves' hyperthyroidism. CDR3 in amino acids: CASSLSGRAESYEQYF. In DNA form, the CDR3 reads TGTGCCAGCAGTTTAAGCGGGAGGGCCGAGTCCTACGAGCAGTACTTC.